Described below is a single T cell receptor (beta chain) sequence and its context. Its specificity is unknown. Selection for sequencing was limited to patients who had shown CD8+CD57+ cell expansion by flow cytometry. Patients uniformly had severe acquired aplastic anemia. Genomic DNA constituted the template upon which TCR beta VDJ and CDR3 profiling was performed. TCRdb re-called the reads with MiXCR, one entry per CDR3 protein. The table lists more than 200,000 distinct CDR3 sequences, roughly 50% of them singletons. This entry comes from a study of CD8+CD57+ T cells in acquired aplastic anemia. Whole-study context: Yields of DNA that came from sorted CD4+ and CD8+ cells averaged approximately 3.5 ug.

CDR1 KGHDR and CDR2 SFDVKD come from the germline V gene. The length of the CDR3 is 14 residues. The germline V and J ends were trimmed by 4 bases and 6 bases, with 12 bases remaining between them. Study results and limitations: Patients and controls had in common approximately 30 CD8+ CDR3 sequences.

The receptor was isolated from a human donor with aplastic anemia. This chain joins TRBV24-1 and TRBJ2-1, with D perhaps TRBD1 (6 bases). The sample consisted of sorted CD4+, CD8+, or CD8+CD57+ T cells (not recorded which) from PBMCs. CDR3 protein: CATSETGQSNEQFF. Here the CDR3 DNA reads TGTGCCACCAGTGAGACTGGACAGTCCAATGAGCAGTTCTTC.